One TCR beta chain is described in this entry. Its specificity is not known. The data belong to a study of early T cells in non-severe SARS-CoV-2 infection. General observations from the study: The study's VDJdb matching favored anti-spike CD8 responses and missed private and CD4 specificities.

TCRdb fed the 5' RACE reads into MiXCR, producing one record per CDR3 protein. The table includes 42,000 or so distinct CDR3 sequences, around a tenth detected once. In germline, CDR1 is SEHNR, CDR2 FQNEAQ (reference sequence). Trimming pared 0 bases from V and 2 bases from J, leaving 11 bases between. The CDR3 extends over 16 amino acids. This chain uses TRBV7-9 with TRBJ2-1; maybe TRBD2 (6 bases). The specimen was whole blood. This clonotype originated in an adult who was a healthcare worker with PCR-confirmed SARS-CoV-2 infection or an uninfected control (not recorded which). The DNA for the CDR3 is TGTGCCAGCAGCTTAGCGGGTGGCGGGGCCTACAATGAGCAGTTCTTC. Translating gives CASSLAGGGAYNEQFF.